A single sample is the source of the 10 T cell receptor beta chains below, sequenced in a study of T cell changes during pregnancy in multiple sclerosis. The repertoire was sequenced with immunoSEQ multiplex PCR; TCRdb's copy has only in-frame clones and lacks some. The repertoire holds about 45,000 clones, with roughly 88% as singletons. Sequencing was done on a sample of PBMCs (not recorded whether the cells were cultured). The receptor source for this set is a female donor with multiple sclerosis, enrolled in a pregnancy study.

This chain connects TRBV11-2 to TRBJ2-1; D unresolved. Deletions cut 4 bases from V and 2 bases from J, with 12 bases between. The CDR3 has 15 residues. In germline, CDR1 is SGHAT, CDR2 FQNNGV. CDR3 amino acids: CASSSSTSPYNEQFF. DNA of the CDR3: TGTGCCAGCAGCTCCAGCACTTCCCCCTACAATGAGCAGTTCTTC.

The chain links TRBV6-5 to TRBJ2-1; D gene unclear. This CDR3 is built from 13 residues. Germline loops: CDR1 MNHEY, CDR2 SVGAGI. The V end lost 2 bases, the J end lost 5 bases, and 7 bases lay between the germline ends. DNA of the CDR3: TGTGCCAGCAGTTACACTGAAGACAATGAGCAGTTCTTC. Amino acid sequence: CASSYTEDNEQFF.

This sequence joins TRBV4-1 and TRBJ2-7; D is ambiguous. The CDR3 extends over 16 amino acids. With 2 bases removed from V and 9 bases from J, the gap between germline ends came to 23 bases. Germline V gives CDR1 MGHRA, CDR2 YSYEKL. The CDR3 reads CASSQTADAVGSRQYF. For the CDR3, the DNA is TGCGCCAGCAGCCAAACCGCAGATGCCGTAGGAAGTCGGCAGTACTTC.

This clone was detected once. V usage is TRBV7-3 and J usage is TRBJ2-1, with D perhaps matching TRBD1 (5 bases). Germline CDR1 and CDR2: SGHTA and FQGTGA. This CDR3 is built from 17 residues. V was cut by 5 bases and J by 1 base, with 18 bases left in between. Here the CDR3 reads CASSPSGSFASYNEQFF. In nucleotides, the CDR3 is TGTGCCAGCAGCCCCTCAGGGTCATTCGCTTCCTACAATGAGCAGTTCTTC.

In nucleotides, the CDR3 is TGCGCCAGCAGCTTCCACAGCAGCTCTGGAAACACCATATATTTT. It translates to CASSFHSSSGNTIYF. The chain employs TRBV4-1 and TRBJ1-3; D remains ambiguous. The CDR3 runs to 15 residues. Looked up from germline, CDR1 is MGHRA and CDR2 is YSYEKL. Trimming cost V 5 bases and J 0 bases, with 11 bases left between them.

The sample holds one count of this clone. The chain links TRBV4-2 to TRBJ1-1; D gene ambiguous. Germline CDR1 LGHNA, CDR2 YNFKEQ. There are 16 residues in the CDR3. V was shortened by 0 bases and J by 0 bases, with 11 bases between the two germline ends. CDR3 coding DNA: TGTGCCAGCAGCCAAGAGCACGGGCCTCTGAACACTGAAGCTTTCTTT. It encodes CASSQEHGPLNTEAFF.

The CDR3: CASGQGYEQYF. CDR3 nucleotides: TGTGCCAGCGGACAGGGCTACGAGCAGTACTTC. The chain has TRBV25-1 and TRBJ2-7, with 8 bases matching TRBD1. Trimming removed 8 bases from V and 3 bases from J; junction bases left unmatched: 0. CDR3 length: 11 amino acids. Germline-derived CDR1 and CDR2 are MGHDK and SYGVNS.

The chain uses TRBV6-1 and TRBJ2-5; D is unclear. This CDR3 region has 11 residues. Trimming stripped 10 bases from V and 4 bases from J, with 10 bases between. The germline V gene encodes CDR1 MNHNS and CDR2 SASEGT. Written as DNA, the CDR3 is TGTGCCACCTTCTTTCTAGAGACCCAGTACTTC. Its protein is CATFFLETQYF.

V and J are TRBV9 and TRBJ2-1; 8 bases line up with TRBD2. CDR1 and CDR2 from the germline V gene are SGDLS and YYNGEE. With 0 bases clipped from V and 2 bases from J, the junction kept 1 base outside the gene matches. CDR3 length: 15 residues. CDR3 coding DNA: TGTGCCAGCAGCGTAGAGCGGGGGCCCTACAATGAGCAGTTCTTC. Translation: CASSVERGPYNEQFF.

The gene calls are TRBV7-3 and TRBJ2-5; maybe TRBD2 (5 bases). Germline assignment: CDR1 SGHTA and CDR2 FQGTGA. The CDR3 totals 14 residues. Trimming pared 5 bases from V and 2 bases from J, leaving 12 bases between. DNA of the CDR3: TGTGCCAGCAGCATGGGGAGTCGGCAAGAGACCCAGTACTTC. It translates to CASSMGSRQETQYF.